The rows below give T cell receptor beta chains drawn from one sample of a study of T cell repertoires in cytomegalovirus infection. TCRdb called the reads again in MiXCR, with one record for every CDR3 protein. The profile shows roughly 46,000 distinct CDR3 sequences, approximately 20% of them singletons. Antigens for these TCRs are unknown. Sequencing used CD8+ T cells from cultured PBMCs, obtained from culture after CMV antigen stimulation. The receptors were gathered from a human donor in good health (CMV status not recorded). Some clones in this sample may be carry-over from other donors' samples. CDR3s include the opening cysteine and the closing phenylalanine or tryptophan. A D gene is named only where the DNA matches it firmly. Expanded clones get a size class; other rows say once, few or many, or leave the size out.

TRBJ2-4 TRBV6-5 - many TGTGCCAGCAGTTCTTCCGTGGAAATCGGCATTCAGTACTTC CASSSSVEIGIQYF
TRBJ2-7 TRBV30 - once TGTGCCTGCTCGAGGGCTTACGAGCAGTACTTC CACSRAYEQYF
TRBJ2-1 TRBV30 TRBD2 - TGTGCCTGGAGTTTTAGCGGGAGTAACAATGAGCAGTTCTTC CAWSFSGSNNEQFF
TRBJ2-4 TRBV11-2 - - TGTGCCAGCAGCATGCAGGGGGGGGGGGCCAAAAACATTCAGTACTTC CASSMQGGGAKNIQYF
TRBJ2-6 TRBV28 - many TGTGCCAGCAGTTTAATGGGTCAGCCCTCAGGGGCCAACGTCCTGACTTTC CASSLMGQPSGANVLTF
TRBJ1-1 TRBV6-5 - many TGTGCCAGCAGTTCTTTAACACGGGAAGCTTTCTTT CASSSLTREAFF
TRBJ1-1 TRBV4-3 - - TGCGCCAGCAGCAGCGTCGGGGGAGCCTCGAGTGAAGCTTTCTTT CASSSVGGASSEAFF
TRBJ1-1 TRBV12-3/TRBV12-4 - many TGTGCCAGCAGTTTAACTTGGAACACTGAAGCTTTCTTT CASSLTWNTEAFF
TRBJ2-7 TRBV20-1 - many TGCAGTGCTAGAGATCTGAGGAAGAGCTCCTACGAGCAGTACTTC CSARDLRKSSYEQYF
TRBJ2-2 TRBV5-1 - many TGCGCCAGCAGCCAGGACCCCGGGAACACCGGGGAGCTGTTTTTT CASSQDPGNTGELFF
TRBJ2-3 TRBV6-5 TRBD2 many TGTGCCAGCAGTCGCTTTGGACTAGCGGAGAGCACAGATACGCAGTATTTT CASSRFGLAESTDTQYF
TRBJ2-7 TRBV4-3 - many TGCGCCAGCAGCCAAGAAGGGTGGGACGAGCAGTACTTC CASSQEGWDEQYF
TRBJ1-1 TRBV30 - few TGTGCCTGGAAAGGGACGGTGAACACTGAAGCTTTCTTT CAWKGTVNTEAFF
TRBJ2-5 TRBV2 - many TGTGCCAGCAGTGGGCAGAGACAAGAGACCCAGTACTTC CASSGQRQETQYF
TRBJ2-1 TRBV11-2 TRBD2 many TGTGCCAGCAGCTTAGAGCTCGGCGAGCGGGGGACCAATGAGCAGTTCTTC CASSLELGERGTNEQFF
TRBJ1-5 TRBV6-1 - - TGTGCCAGCAGCGAGACCGGGATTAGCAATCAGCCCCAGCATTTT CASSETGISNQPQHF
TRBJ2-3 TRBV6-2/TRBV6-3 TRBD1 - TGTGCCAGCAGTTACTCACAGGGGGATACGCAGTATTTT CASSYSQGDTQYF
TRBJ2-5 TRBV11-3 TRBD2 many TGTGCCAGCAGCTCAGACCCTAGCGGGGGGGCCGCAGAGACCCAGTACTTC CASSSDPSGGAAETQYF
TRBJ2-6 TRBV7-9 - many TGTGCCAGCAGCTCCATTGCAGGTTTTGGACTCTCTGGGGCCAACGTCCTGACTTTC CASSSIAGFGLSGANVLTF
TRBJ2-7 TRBV27 TRBD1 many TGTGCCAGCAGTCTTAATCCACAGGGGGCGACGTCCGAGCAGTACTTC CASSLNPQGATSEQYF
TRBJ2-7 TRBV28 - few TGTGCCAGCAGTCAAAGTAACTACGAGCAGTACTTC CASSQSNYEQYF
TRBJ1-2 TRBV7-2 TRBD1 few TGTGCCAGCAGTACTCCGGGACAGGATTATGGCTACACCTTC CASSTPGQDYGYTF
TRBJ2-7 TRBV6-2/TRBV6-3 TRBD2 few TGTGCCAGCAGTTATCAACTAGCGGGAGCTACCTACGAGCAGTACTTC CASSYQLAGATYEQYF
TRBJ2-1 TRBV28 - many TGTGCCAGCAGCCCAGGGGGGTGGACAACCTCCTACAATGAGCAGTTCTTC CASSPGGWTTSYNEQFF
TRBJ1-5 TRBV3-1 - - TGTGCCAGCAGCCCGGGTATTGGCAATCAGCCCCAGCATTTT CASSPGIGNQPQHF
TRBJ1-2 TRBV7-9 - many TGTGCCAGCAGCAAAGACAAGGGGAATTCCCTTGGCTACACCTTC CASSKDKGNSLGYTF
TRBJ1-5 TRBV10-3 - many TGTGCCAGACCTTTCAGACCTTTCAGCAATCAGCCCCAGCATTTT CARPFRPFSNQPQHF
TRBJ2-5 TRBV12-3/TRBV12-4 TRBD2 many TGTGCCAGCAGCTGGACTAGCGGGAACTACCAAGAGACCCAGTACTTC CASSWTSGNYQETQYF
TRBJ1-4 TRBV7-8 TRBD1 - TGTGCCAGCAGCTGGGCGACAGGGACGTCGGAAAAACTGTTTTTT CASSWATGTSEKLFF
TRBJ2-2 TRBV7-6 TRBD1 - TGTGCCAGCAGCCCCCGTAGACAGGGTATTAGTGCCGGGGAGCTGTTTTTT CASSPRRQGISAGELFF
TRBJ1-3 TRBV27 - few TGTGCCAGCAGTTTATCGATCGGAAACACCATATATTTT CASSLSIGNTIYF
TRBJ2-7 TRBV7-2 - medium-sized TGTGCCAGCAGCTTAGTAGCCTACGAGCAGTACTTC CASSLVAYEQYF
TRBJ2-1 TRBV6-2/TRBV6-3 - - TGTGCCAGCAGCCCCGATGGCTATGAGCAGTTCTTC CASSPDGYEQFF
TRBJ1-5 TRBV30 - - TGTGCCTGGAGTGTCGACGGGAGCAATCAGCCCCAGCATTTT CAWSVDGSNQPQHF
TRBJ2-5 TRBV7-9 - few TGTGCCAGCAGCTTAGGGGTAGAGGAGACCCAGTACTTC CASSLGVEETQYF
TRBJ1-4 TRBV13 TRBD1 - TGTGCCAGCAGCTTAAATAGACAGGGGGACGAAAAACTGTTTTTT CASSLNRQGDEKLFF
TRBJ1-2 TRBV7-2 - many TGTGCCAGCAGTAGAGGCTACACCTTC CASSRGYTF
TRBJ2-1 TRBV27 TRBD2 once TGTGTCAGCAGTTTATGGACTAGCGGGGGGAATGAGCAGTTCTTC CVSSLWTSGGNEQFF
TRBJ2-4 TRBV29-1 - - TGCAGCGTTGAGTCAGGAGCCAAAAACATTCAGTACTTC CSVESGAKNIQYF
TRBJ1-1 TRBV27 - few TGTGCCAGCAGTTCTATTCCAGGGACTGAAGCTTTCTTT CASSSIPGTEAFF
TRBJ2-7 TRBV19 TRBD1 few TGTGCCAGTAGTATAAGAGAGGGGGCGGTCTCCTACGAGCAGTACTTC CASSIREGAVSYEQYF
TRBJ2-6 TRBV27 - - TGTGCCAGCAGGATACGGGCCTCCTCTTATGCTGGGGCCAACGTCCTGACTTTC CASRIRASSYAGANVLTF
TRBJ2-1 TRBV7-9 - many TGTGCCAGCAGCGATACTGAGGGGTACTCCTACAATGAGCAGTTCTTC CASSDTEGYSYNEQFF
TRBJ1-1 TRBV7-9 - - TGTGCCAGCAGCGTCGCGGTGGATGAGGCTTTCTTT CASSVAVDEAFF
TRBJ2-7 TRBV12-3/TRBV12-4 TRBD2 many TGTGCCAGCAGTCCGCGGGGGAACGACTACGAGCAGTACTTC CASSPRGNDYEQYF
TRBJ2-7 TRBV6-2/TRBV6-3 TRBD1 - TGTGCCAGCAGTTACCAAGGGGGCTACTACGAGCAGTACTTC CASSYQGGYYEQYF
TRBJ1-5 TRBV27 - many TGTGCCAGCAGTTCGGAGAGAGAGGGCAATCAGCCCCAGCATTTT CASSSEREGNQPQHF
TRBJ2-5 TRBV7-9 TRBD2 few TGTGCCAGCAGCTCGGGACTAGCGGGAGGGACACAAGAGACCCAGTACTTC CASSSGLAGGTQETQYF
TRBJ1-5 TRBV6-2/TRBV6-3 TRBD1 many TGTGCCAGCAGTCCGAGGACCGGGACAGAAAATCCCTATAGCAATCAGCCCCAGCATTTT CASSPRTGTENPYSNQPQHF
TRBJ2-3 TRBV20-1 - - TGCAGTGCCCTGCGCCCGGGTAGCACAGATACGCAGTATTTT CSALRPGSTDTQYF
TRBJ2-5 TRBV7-9 - many TGTGCCAGCAGCTTAGTGACTGGGGCGAGGGGCCAAGAGACCCAGTACTTC CASSLVTGARGQETQYF
TRBJ2-1 TRBV9 TRBD2 few TGTGCCAGCACTGGCGGGAGTGGCAATGAGCAGTTCTTC CASTGGSGNEQFF
TRBJ2-1 TRBV19 - many TGTGCCAGTAGTATAGAGGGCAGAACTAACTACAATGAGCAGTTCTTC CASSIEGRTNYNEQFF
TRBJ2-5 TRBV28 TRBD2 - TGTGCCAGCAGCTGGACTAGCGGGGGGAAGACCCAGTACTTC CASSWTSGGKTQYF
TRBJ1-2 TRBV7-3 TRBD1 - TGTGCCAGCAGCGCAGACAGGGGGTCAGGAGATGGCTACACCTTC CASSADRGSGDGYTF
TRBJ2-7 TRBV7-9 TRBD2 - TGTGCCAGCAGCCCCCCCGCGGGAGCCTACGAGCAGTACTTC CASSPPAGAYEQYF
TRBJ1-1 TRBV28 - hyperexpanded TGTGCCAGCACTCCCTGGGGGTCTGAAGCTTTCTTT CASTPWGSEAFF
TRBJ2-5 TRBV9 TRBD2 - TGTGCCAGCAGCGTAGCCCTAGCGGCCCAAGAGACCCAGTACTTC CASSVALAAQETQYF
TRBJ2-1 TRBV12-3/TRBV12-4 TRBD1 many TGTGCCAGCAGACCCGGGACAGGGGATTACAATGAGCAGTTCTTC CASRPGTGDYNEQFF
TRBJ2-7 TRBV7-3 TRBD2 many TGTGCCAGCAGCCCCTCTAGCGGGGCCTCCTACGAGCAGTACTTC CASSPSSGASYEQYF